The rows below give T cell receptor beta chains drawn from one sample of a study of OX40 agonist ivuxolimab in advanced cancers. Clones were sequenced by immunoSEQ multiplex PCR, and TCRdb holds only the in-frame ones, with some missing. This sample has about 84,000 clones; approximately 89% occur once, and the top ten carry roughly 0.17%. The sequencing here drew on CD4+ or CD8+ T cells sorted from blood, taken in a trial of the OX40 agonist ivuxolimab. These receptors all come from an adult with an advanced solid tumor such as melanoma, head and neck, liver or kidney cancer. Each CDR3 is given with its conserved first and last residue. The D gene is left open where the match is weak. Not every row has a clone size; where given, it reads once, few, many or a size class.

abundance,j_gene,v_gene,d_gene,CDR3aa,CDR3nt
once,TRBJ2-5,TRBV7-6,NA,CASSLGEQETQYF,TGTGCCAGCAGCTTAGGGGAGCAAGAGACCCAGTACTTC
NA,TRBJ2-1,TRBV14,TRBD1,CASSDRGSSNEQFF,TGTGCCAGCAGTGACAGGGGGAGTAGTAATGAGCAGTTCTTC
NA,TRBJ1-3,TRBV14,NA,CASSQEGSRVLGNTIYF,TGTGCCAGCAGCCAAGAGGGAAGTAGGGTTCTGGGGAACACCATATATTTT
NA,TRBJ1-3,TRBV5-4,NA,CASSQDARPISGNTIYF,TGTGCCAGCAGCCAAGACGCGCGGCCTATCTCTGGAAACACCATATATTTT
NA,TRBJ2-3,TRBV7-3,NA,CASSQDRRYTDTQYF,TGTGCCAGCAGCCAGGACAGACGCTACACAGATACGCAGTATTTT
once,TRBJ1-4,TRBV19,NA,CASSKAPLQGRNEKLFF,TGTGCCAGTAGTAAGGCCCCTCTACAGGGTCGCAATGAAAAACTGTTTTTT
NA,TRBJ2-7,TRBV11-3,NA,CASSLFTLSYEQYF,TGTGCCAGCAGCTTATTTACCCTGTCCTACGAGCAGTACTTC
few,TRBJ1-5,TRBV30,NA,CAWSMKLGGAGNQPQHF,TGTGCCTGGAGTATGAAGCTTGGGGGGGCGGGCAATCAGCCCCAGCATTTT
NA,TRBJ2-3,TRBV30,TRBD2,CAWSVGSGGITDTQYF,TGTGCCTGGAGTGTGGGTAGCGGGGGGATCACAGATACGCAGTATTTT
NA,TRBJ2-1,TRBV6-6,NA,CASSSPRGVSYNEQFF,TGTGCCAGCAGTTCCCCCCGGGGAGTCTCCTACAATGAGCAGTTCTTC
NA,TRBJ1-3,TRBV6-1,TRBD1,CASRRTGPNTIYF,TGTGCCAGCCGCCGGACAGGCCCGAACACCATATATTTT
once,TRBJ1-4,TRBV28,NA,CASSLAQGGGEKLFF,TGTGCCAGCAGTTTAGCCCAGGGAGGCGGTGAAAAACTGTTTTTT
NA,TRBJ2-7,TRBV27,TRBD2,CASSLAGGIYEQYF,TGTGCCAGCAGTTTGGCGGGGGGGATCTACGAGCAGTACTTC